This TCR beta chain was found in a study of shared clonotypes between healthy human individuals. The V gene's germline CDR1 is MDHEN and CDR2 SYDVKM. The CDR3 covers 17 residues. The trim removed 6 bases at V and 1 base at J, leaving 13 bases unmatched. Produced via immunoSEQ multiplex PCR; TCRdb's table is partial and in-frame only. There are 2 million to 2.5 million clones in the sample; approximately 90% occur only once, and 0.3% to 0.45% lies in the top ten. The chain has TRBV28 and TRBJ2-3, with 7 bases aligning to TRBD1. The sample was naive CD4+ T cells from PBMCs. The subset was: CD45RA+ positively selected. The TCR sequence derives from a man aged 18 to 35 in good health. Some clones in this sample may be carry-over from other donors' samples. This chain's CDR3 is CASSLGWAGTGTDTQYF. The CDR3, as DNA: TGTGCCAGCAGCCTTGGTTGGGCCGGGACAGGCACAGATACGCAGTATTTT. Combining the CDR3 with reference TRBV28 and TRBJ2-3 gives the whole variable domain DVKVTQSSRYLVKRTGEKVFLECVQDMDHENMFWYRQDPGLGLRLIYFSYDVKMKEKGDIPEGYSVSREKKERFSLILESASTNQTSMYLCASSLGWAGTGTDTQYFGPGTRLTVL.